This T cell receptor (beta chain) was retrieved from a study of blood T cell repertoires in COVID-19. Study summary: In each case, the material was cDNA or gDNA derived from T cells, B-cell-depleted T cells, or PBMCs.

V shed 5 bases, J shed 7 bases, and the junction held 13 bases outside the gene matches. Germline CDR1 and CDR2: MNHEY and SVGAGI. The CDR3 sequence is 15 residues long. Followed longitudinally, the Seattle patients had been enrolled during active infection. In the study's own analysis: Amplified reference gene primers provided the basis for estimating nucleated cell counts. Some clones are missing from TCRdb's copy, which holds only in-frame ones; the method was immunoSEQ multiplex PCR. Clonal size and the V and J genes are those of that table, whereas D and trimming came from the DNA. The data contain around 250,000 clones, roughly 86% of them singletons.

The TCR was taken from a woman aged 80 or older with COVID-19, enrolled during active disease. The chain joins TRBV6-5 to TRBJ1-2; TRBD1 matches 7 bases. Sequencing was performed on peripheral blood. The CDR3 protein is CASSTEQGMIAGYTF. The CDR3 coding sequence is TGTGCCAGCAGTACAGAACAGGGGATGATAGCTGGCTACACCTTC.